The clone carrying this T cell receptor (beta chain) has a single count. TCRdb keeps only in-frame clones here, not all; method: immunoSEQ multiplex PCR. The sample gives a few hundred thousand clones, roughly 91% of which show up once; approximately 0.84% is in the top ten. The CDR3 is 14 residues long. The germline V gene has CDR1 MNHEY and CDR2 SVGAGI. Trimming pared 9 bases from V and 2 bases from J, leaving 16 bases between. The entry originates in a study of blood T cell repertoires in COVID-19. Study information: Collection of acute and convalescent COVID-19 samples took place in the United States, Italy and Spain.

Sequenced material: peripheral blood. The clonotype was recovered from a young man with acute or convalescent COVID-19. The chain couples TRBV6-5 to TRBJ2-5; perhaps TRBD1 as D (5 bases). CDR3 sequence reads: CASRLTVLQETQYF. The CDR3 DNA reads as TGTGCCAGTCGCTTGACAGTGTTACAAGAGACCCAGTACTTC.